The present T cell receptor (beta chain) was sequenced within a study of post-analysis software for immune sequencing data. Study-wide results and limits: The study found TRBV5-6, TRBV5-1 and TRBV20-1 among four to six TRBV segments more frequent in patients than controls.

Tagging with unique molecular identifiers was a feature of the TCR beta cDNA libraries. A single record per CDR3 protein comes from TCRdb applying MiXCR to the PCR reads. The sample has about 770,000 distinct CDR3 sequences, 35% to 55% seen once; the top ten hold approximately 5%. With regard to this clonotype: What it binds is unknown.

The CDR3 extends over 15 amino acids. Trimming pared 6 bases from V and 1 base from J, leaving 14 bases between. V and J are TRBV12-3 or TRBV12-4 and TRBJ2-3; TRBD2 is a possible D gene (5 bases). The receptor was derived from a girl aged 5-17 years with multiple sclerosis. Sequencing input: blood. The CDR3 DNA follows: TGTGCCAGCAGGGACTCCCAACGGGGCACAGATACGCAGTATTTT. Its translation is CASRDSQRGTDTQYF.